This TCR beta chain appears in the sequencing data of a study of blood T cells in healthy people across ages. Germline V lookup: CDR1 DFQATT, CDR2 SNEGSKA (reference sequence). CDR3 length equals 10 residues. Trimming removed 4 bases from V and 5 bases from J, with 5 bases in between. This clonotype has just a few counts. For the second PCR, which ran for 7 to 11 cycles, a sample-barcoded 5' primer and a J-beta primer mix were used. From the 5' RACE reads, TCRdb called clonotypes with MiXCR, one entry per CDR3 protein. The table has approximately 800,000 distinct CDR3 sequences, under 80% seen once. The source material was blood. The sequence was collected from a young man in good health. V is TRBV20-1 and J is TRBJ1-2; no definite D call. Written as DNA, the CDR3 is TGCAGTGCTACAGGATATGGCTACACCTTC. This translates into CSATGYGYTF.